Presented here are 8 T cell receptor beta chains from one specimen sequenced in a study of T cells after yellow fever vaccination. TCRdb called the 5' RACE reads again in MiXCR, with one record for every CDR3 protein. The top ten hold more than 12% of the sample, which has 620,000 or so distinct CDR3 sequences, more than 9% seen once. Material: PBMCs, obtained on the day of the yellow fever booster vaccination. The receptors stem from a man younger than 45 who received the YFV17D yellow fever vaccine.

This clonotype was counted only a few times. V usage is TRBV20-1 and J usage is TRBJ2-3, with D perhaps TRBD1 or TRBD2 (5 bases each). The V gene lost 0 bases and the J gene lost 2 bases, with 15 bases spanning the gap. The CDR3 is 16 amino acids. Per the germline V gene, CDR1 is DFQATT and CDR2 is SNEGSKA (reference sequence). Here the CDR3 reads CSARDTLRDATDTQYF. CDR3 coding DNA: TGCAGTGCTAGAGATACCCTCAGGGACGCCACAGATACGCAGTATTTT.

This clonotype was recorded at least ten times. The chain combines TRBV7-8 with TRBJ1-2; D is possibly TRBD1 (5 bases). CDR3 length: 13 amino acids. Trimming shortened V by 4 bases and J by 3 bases, and 9 bases separated the two germline ends. In germline, CDR1 is SGHVS, CDR2 FQNEAQ. The CDR3 bases are TGTGCCAGCAGCTACCGGACATACTATGGCTACACCTTC. It is translated as CASSYRTYYGYTF.

This clonotype has just a few counts. The rearrangement links TRBV20-1 to TRBJ2-1; 9 positions match TRBD1. This CDR3 spans 15 amino acids. J gave up 6 bases and V 6 bases, and 12 bases lay outside the gene matches. The germline V gene encodes CDR1 DFQATT and CDR2 SNEGSKA (reference sequence). The CDR3 sequence is CSASPRQGGVNEQFF. CDR3 DNA sequence: TGCAGTGCCAGCCCACGACAGGGGGGGGTCAATGAGCAGTTCTTC.

This clonotype appeared a few times. The chain couples TRBV5-1 to TRBJ2-1; D may be TRBD1 (6 bases). Germline lookup yields CDR1 SGHRS and CDR2 YFSETQ. The CDR3 runs to 13 residues. V lost 4 bases to trimming and J lost 4 bases, with 9 bases between them. The CDR3 sequence: CASSTDRYNEQFF. DNA for the CDR3: TGCGCCAGCAGCACGGACAGATACAATGAGCAGTTCTTC. Full variable domain (outside the CDR3, taken from reference TRBV5-1 and TRBJ2-1): KAGVTQTPRYLIKTRGQQVTLSCSPISGHRSVSWYQQTPGQGLQFLFEYFSETQRNKGNFPGRFSGRQFSNSRSEMNVSTLELGDSALYLCASSTDRYNEQFFGPGTRLTVL.

In its sample, this clonotype was seen a few times. The V call is TRBV14, the J call TRBJ2-2; 8 bases align to TRBD1. V lost 6 bases to trimming and J lost 4 bases; unmatched junction nucleotides: 4. Per the germline V gene, CDR1 is SGHDN and CDR2 is FVKESK. This CDR3 spans 14 amino acids. This CDR3 is CASSSTGGTGELFF. The CDR3 region has the DNA TGTGCCAGCAGTAGTACAGGGGGCACCGGGGAGCTGTTTTTT.

This clonotype was recorded at least ten times. The chain employs TRBV5-6 and TRBJ2-7, with 8 positions matching TRBD1. The CDR3 spans 16 residues. The V and J ends lost 0 bases and 3 bases, in that order; junction bases with no gene match: 8. Germline V gene lookup returns CDR1 SGHDT and CDR2 YYEEEE. The CDR3 loop is CASSLGQGAHGYEQYF. The CDR3 coding sequence is TGTGCCAGCAGCTTGGGGCAGGGGGCTCATGGCTACGAGCAGTACTTC.

J is TRBJ2-3 and V is TRBV7-9; D uncertain. The germline V gene encodes CDR1 SEHNR and CDR2 FQNEAQ (reference sequence). Deletions cut 5 bases from V and 1 base from J, with 10 bases between. The CDR3 loop spans 14 amino acids. CDR3 in DNA: TGTGCCAGCAGCCCCCTGATTGGCACAGATACGCAGTATTTT. It is translated as CASSPLIGTDTQYF.

This clonotype was seen only a few times. The V and J genes are TRBV7-9 and TRBJ2-2, with 11 nucleotides matching TRBD1. J was trimmed by 6 bases and V by 5 bases; bases with no gene match: 5. This CDR3 spans 15 amino acids. CDR1 and CDR2 from the germline V gene are SEHNR and FQNEAQ (reference sequence). The DNA of the CDR3 is TGTGCCAGCAGCGGGGGACAGGGGGGACCCGGGGAGCTGTTTTTT. Amino acids: CASSGGQGGPGELFF.